The clone carrying this TCR beta chain was counted many times. No antigen is known for it. A 5'RACE reaction primed in the constant segment made cDNA libraries of TCR alpha and TCR beta, and these carried sample barcodes and UMIs. Each CDR3 protein gets one entry after TCRdb re-called the 5' RACE reads with MiXCR. The sample lists roughly 100,000 distinct CDR3 sequences, around 12% occurring once. The data were obtained in a study of T-cell memory formation after mild COVID-19. Study in general: TCR clusters were mostly confined to one donor each.

The CDR3 totals 13 residues. The ends were cut back, 3 bases at V and 2 bases at J, with 6 bases in the middle. Points from the study as a whole: CD4/CD8 balance characterized clones contracting day 15 to 85, and CD4+ skew characterized later expanders. Unconfirmed was the SARS-CoV-2 specificity of second-wave clones that peaked on day 37.

The sample taken for sequencing was PBMCs or a T cell subset sorted from them (not recorded which). The clonotype originates from an adult woman who had mild COVID-19 (a few samples of this study predate the infection). Cell type and time point are not known. The gene calls are TRBV12-3 or TRBV12-4 and TRBJ2-3; D tentatively reads TRBD1 or TRBD2 (5 bases each). The CDR3 bases are TGTGCCAGCAGTTTGGGACCCACAGATACGCAGTATTTT. As protein: CASSLGPTDTQYF.